This T cell receptor (beta chain) was sequenced during a study of T and B cells in COVID-19 patients. Study background: About 90% of the 20 active-infection patients had comorbidities associated with unfavorable COVID-19 outcome.

Multiplex PCR with BIOMED2 TRB-A/B primer pools amplified TRB rearrangements. TCRdb independently ran MiXCR on the multiplex PCR reads; one entry per CDR3 protein. The sample shows roughly 3,500 distinct CDR3 sequences, approximately 20% of them seen only once. General study points: Few blood samples existed from mildly ill patients during symptoms or early in severe cases.

Each TRB amplification used 250-500 ng of genomic DNA from blood. This CDR3 is built from 15 residues. The germline V and J ends were trimmed by 0 bases and 9 bases, with 15 bases remaining between them. Looked up from germline, CDR1 is LNHNV and CDR2 is YYDKDF (reference sequence). A few counts support this clonotype. Its target is not known. This sequence joins TRBV15 and TRBJ2-1; TRBD1 is a possible D gene (6 bases). The sequencing sample was made of blood. This receptor was obtained from a human donor with active COVID-19. DNA of the CDR3: TGTGCCACCAGCAGAGATTGGGGCCAACAGGGTGAGCAGTTCTTC. This sequence encodes CATSRDWGQQGEQFF.